This T cell receptor (beta chain) was documented in a study of blood T cell repertoires in COVID-19. Profiled with immunoSEQ multiplex PCR; TCRdb holds only in-frame clones, not every one. The profile shows roughly 250,000 clones, roughly 86% of them singletons. The CDR3 sequence is 12 residues long. V lost 3 bases, J lost 13 bases, and 15 bases lay in between. The TCR comes from a woman in her forties or fifties who had recovered from COVID-19. Sequencing was done on a sample of PBMCs or T cells enriched from blood (not recorded which). This chain connects TRBV12-3 or TRBV12-4 to TRBJ1-2; tentative D call: TRBD1 (5 bases). The CDR3 nucleotides read TGTGCCAGCAGTTTCTACAGGTCCTATCCCACCTTC. Its translation is CASSFYRSYPTF.